The 10 T cell receptor beta chains below were found in one sample sequenced in a study of OX40 agonist ivuxolimab in advanced cancers. Generated by immunoSEQ multiplex PCR, the TCRdb table keeps only in-frame clones and is missing some. The profile shows around 76,000 clones, about 88% of them singletons. The source material was CD4+ or CD8+ T cells sorted from blood, sampled in a trial of the OX40 agonist ivuxolimab. These receptors all come from an adult with an advanced solid tumor such as melanoma, head and neck, liver or kidney cancer.

V usage is TRBV6-5 and J usage is TRBJ1-5; 8 positions match TRBD1. Germline V lookup: CDR1 MNHEY, CDR2 SVGAGI. This CDR3 has 15 residues. Unmatched junction bases numbered 6, after V lost 6 bases and J lost 2 bases. The CDR3 loop reads CASRGPGGGNQPQHF. Written as DNA, the CDR3 is TGTGCCAGCAGGGGGCCAGGGGGCGGCAATCAGCCCCAGCATTTT.

V usage is TRBV7-9 and J usage is TRBJ2-5; TRBD2 might be the D (5 bases). Trimming took off 5 bases at V and 5 bases at J, with 15 bases between the two ends. Germline CDR1 and CDR2: SEHNR and FQNEAQ (reference sequence). This CDR3 has 14 amino acids. The CDR3 loop reads CASSPKSGYETQYF. The CDR3 DNA reads as TGTGCCAGCAGCCCCAAGTCGGGATACGAGACCCAGTACTTC.

The V call is TRBV2, the J call TRBJ2-6; D gene unclear. V was cut by 6 bases and J by 0 bases, with 9 bases left in between. Looked up from germline, CDR1 is SNHLY and CDR2 is FYNNEI. The CDR3 has 15 residues. CDR3 DNA: TGTGCCAGCAGGTTTGGGAACTCTGGGGCCAACGTCCTGACTTTC. It codes for CASRFGNSGANVLTF.

V and J are TRBV5-5 and TRBJ2-5; D is undetermined. CDR1 is SGHKS and CDR2 is YYEKEE in the germline V gene (reference sequence). CDR3 length: 12 residues. Between the trimmed V and J ends, which lost 0 bases and 9 bases, there was a span of 9 bases. The CDR3 here is CASSLARRAQYF. The CDR3 nucleotides are TGTGCCAGCAGCTTGGCAAGGCGAGCCCAGTACTTC.

A few counts support this clone. The chain combines TRBV7-6 with TRBJ2-7; D might be TRBD2 (6 bases). CDR3 length: 15 amino acids. Germline CDR1 is SGHVS and CDR2 is FNYEAQ. V was cut by 4 bases and J by 1 base, with 14 bases left in between. The CDR3 spells CASSSGEGRSYEQYF. CDR3 sequence (DNA): TGTGCCAGCAGCTCTGGAGAGGGGAGGTCCTACGAGCAGTACTTC.

This clone appeared once. The CDR3: CASRTGTGNQPQHF. The CDR3 DNA sequence: TGTGCCAGTAGGACCGGGACAGGGAATCAGCCCCAGCATTTT. The chain combines TRBV19 with TRBJ1-5, with TRBD1 matching over 9 bases. The germline V gene encodes CDR1 LNHDA and CDR2 SQIVND (reference sequence). V gave up 6 bases and J gave up 4 bases; unmatched junction bases: 4. This CDR3 spans 14 amino acids.

This clone was seen only once. This chain connects TRBV6-5 to TRBJ1-3; D is uncertain. V was clipped by 4 bases and J by 8 bases, with 3 bases between them. This CDR3 is 10 amino acids long. Per the germline V gene, CDR1 is MNHEY and CDR2 is SVGAGI. The CDR3 reads CASSLHTIYF. CDR3 nucleotides: TGTGCCAGCAGTTTGCACACCATATATTTT.

The V gene is TRBV18, the J gene TRBJ2-1, with TRBD2 matching over 7 bases. The CDR3 sequence is 15 residues long. J was trimmed by 4 bases and V by 1 base; bases with no gene match: 4. Germline values: CDR1 KGHSH, CDR2 LQKENI. The CDR3 DNA reads TGTGCCAGCTCACCACGGACTAGGTCGTACAATGAGCAGTTCTTC. Protein product: CASSPRTRSYNEQFF.

V is TRBV5-5 and J is TRBJ2-7; D remains ambiguous. CDR3 length: 11 residues. Looked up from germline, CDR1 is SGHKS and CDR2 is YYEKEE (reference sequence). Trimming cost V 2 bases and J 7 bases, with 7 bases left between them. The CDR3 sequence: CASSFSEEQYF. DNA of the CDR3: TGTGCCAGCAGCTTTTCAGAAGAGCAGTACTTC.

The chain combines TRBV6-5 with TRBJ1-1; the D gene is possibly TRBD1 (5 bases). Trimming cost V 6 bases and J 1 base, with 12 bases left between them. This CDR3 has 14 residues. Germline CDR1 MNHEY, CDR2 SVGAGI. The DNA for the CDR3 is TGTGCCAGCAGAGTACCGACAGAGAACACTGAAGCTTTCTTT. This translates into CASRVPTENTEAFF.